This T cell receptor (beta chain) was sequenced for a study of T cell repertoires in cytomegalovirus infection. Study as a whole: CMV infection and matching HLA type were both indicated by public TCR beta signatures.

This clonotype was detected a few times. Its antigen is unknown. CDR3 size: 14 residues. The J segment lost 8 bases and the V segment lost 3 bases, leaving 11 bases of the junction unmatched. Germline-derived CDR1 and CDR2 are DFQATT and SNEGSKA (reference sequence). TCRdb re-called the reads through MiXCR, storing one row per CDR3 protein. The sample lists about 300,000 distinct CDR3 sequences, 9.6% occurring once. Study results and limitations: The cumulative frequency of public TCR beta families distinguished individuals who carried CMV together with the relevant HLA.

The sequence came from a human donor in good health (CMV status not recorded). Some clones in this sample may be carry-over from other donors' samples. The genes are TRBV20-1 and TRBJ2-3, with TRBD2 matching over 7 bases. The source material was PBMCs. The CDR3 DNA reads TGCAGTGCTAGGGACCCCGGGACTAAGGCTACGCAGTATTTT. Residues: CSARDPGTKATQYF.